This T cell receptor (beta chain) appears in the sequencing data of a study of regulatory T cells in long-lasting Graves disease. Background on the study: Patients with persistent Graves' disease had over 5 years of antithyroid drugs and persistent TSH receptor antibodies.

Time point meaning: persistent/refractory GD, antithyroid drugs over 5 years with positive TRAb. RNA extracted from PBMCs served as the sequencing template. Into tubes containing EDTA, about 9 milliliters of peripheral blood were drawn. Study-level findings and limits: Rather than thyroid tissue, only peripheral blood underwent study. Lower TCR diversity characterized persistent Graves' patients relative to newly diagnosed patients.

Assembly of TCR beta libraries relied on iRepertoire HTBI primers together with Arm-PCR of CDR3 regions. TCRdb analysed the multiplex PCR reads with MiXCR anew, one entry per CDR3 protein. The sample gives a few hundred thousand distinct CDR3 sequences, roughly 25% of which show up once; around a quarter is in the top ten. This clonotype was seen repeatedly, ten times or more. Its specificity is unknown. Sequencing used peripheral blood mononuclear cells (PBMCs), obtained when the disease was refractory, from a patient treated with antithyroid drugs. This TCR was recovered from a woman in her 40s with Graves disease.

The CDR3 loop is CASDQGGWNTEAFF. CDR3 sequence (DNA): TGTGCCAGCGACCAGGGAGGGTGGAACACTGAAGCTTTCTTT. The chain combines TRBV19 with TRBJ1-1; D might be TRBD1 (5 bases). The germline V gene has CDR1 LNHDA and CDR2 SQIVND (reference sequence). The V end was cut by 9 bases, the J end by 1 base, with 15 bases between. CDR3 length: 14 residues.